What follows are 27 T cell receptor beta chains derived from one specimen sequenced in a study of CD8 T cells in Susac syndrome. RNA totalling roughly 0.5 to 1 ug underwent reverse transcription with random hexamers. TCRdb re-called the immunoSEQ multiplex PCR reads through MiXCR, storing one row per CDR3 protein. The data show approximately 220,000 distinct CDR3 sequences, about 94% seen once. The sequenced sample was CD8+ T cells from PBMCs. These receptors originate from a human donor with multiple sclerosis.

The chain has TRBV20-1 and TRBJ2-7, with 10 nucleotides matching TRBD1. Germline CDR1 is DFQATT and CDR2 is SNEGSKA (reference sequence). V lost 3 bases and J lost 5; bases outside the gene matches: 10. The CDR3 runs 15 residues. CDR3 DNA: TGCAGTGCTAGTCCCGGGACAGGGGTACTCCACGAGCAGTACTTC. It is translated as CSASPGTGVLHEQYF.

This chain connects TRBV3-1 to TRBJ2-1; tentatively, D is TRBD1 or TRBD2 (5 bases each). V dropped 7 bases and J dropped 9 bases, with 13 bases sitting between them. Germline CDR1 is LGHDT and CDR2 is YNNKEL (reference sequence). The CDR3 totals 12 residues. The DNA for the CDR3 is TGTGCCAGCACGGCTGGGGGAGTTGAGCAGTTCTTC. As protein: CASTAGGVEQFF.

The chain is built from TRBV9 and TRBJ2-2, with D possibly matching TRBD2 (7 bases). CDR3 length: 17 amino acids. CDR1 is SGDLS and CDR2 is YYNGEE in the germline V gene. Between the trimmed V and J ends, which lost 3 bases and 1 base, there was a span of 16 bases. The CDR3 sequence: CASSAGGAGENTGELFF. In DNA form, the CDR3 reads TGTGCCAGCAGCGCGGGGGGCGCCGGGGAGAACACCGGGGAGCTGTTTTTT.

The rearrangement joins TRBV29-1 to TRBJ2-7, with D perhaps TRBD2 (5 bases). The CDR3 loop spans 19 amino acids. CDR1 SQVTM and CDR2 ANQGSEA come from the germline V gene. Trimming cost V 2 bases and J 3 bases, with 29 bases left between them. In nucleotides, the CDR3 is TGCAGCGTTGAATCCCCGGCTGGGGAGCGTGGAAGATGGGGCTACGAGCAGTACTTC. Translation gives CSVESPAGERGRWGYEQYF.

The V and J genes are TRBV29-1 and TRBJ1-2; D is possibly TRBD1 (6 bases). The CDR3 length is 15 residues. Trimming took 7 bases from V and 4 from J, leaving 22 bases between them. Germline V gene lookup returns CDR1 SQVTM and CDR2 ANQGSEA. The CDR3 sequence is CSALEGVRGAYGYTF. The DNA for the CDR3 is TGCAGCGCCTTGGAGGGGGTGCGGGGGGCCTATGGCTACACCTTC.

This clonotype was seen just once. The rearrangement uses TRBV30 and TRBJ2-3, with a weak D call TRBD1 (5 bases). Germline assignment: CDR1 GTSNPN and CDR2 SVGIG (reference sequence). V was cut by 3 bases and J by 9 bases, with 16 bases left in between. This CDR3 comprises 13 residues. The CDR3 sequence is CAWSATYKGTQYF. CDR3 in DNA: TGTGCCTGGAGCGCCACGTACAAGGGGACGCAGTATTTT.

The DNA for the CDR3 is TGTGCCAGCTTTGGGGGGAGCTCCTACGAGCAGTACTTC. The encoded protein is CASFGGSSYEQYF. This chain uses TRBV27 with TRBJ2-7, with TRBD2 as a possible D gene (6 bases). This CDR3 has 13 residues. V was trimmed by 8 bases and J by 0 bases, leaving 11 bases between them. Germline V gene data show CDR1 as MNHEY and CDR2 as SMNVEV (reference sequence).

J is TRBJ1-6 and V is TRBV10-3, with D perhaps TRBD1 (5 bases). CDR1 and CDR2 from the germline V gene are ENHRY and SYGVKD. V was trimmed by 7 bases and J by 6 bases, leaving 16 bases between them. This CDR3 has 15 residues. CDR3: CAITDPGRSNSPLHF. CDR3 DNA: TGTGCCATCACTGACCCGGGACGTAGTAATTCACCCCTCCACTTT.

The chain couples TRBV27 to TRBJ2-5; D might be TRBD2 (6 bases). The CDR3 spans 15 residues. V lost 6 bases, J lost 2 bases, and 16 bases lay in between. Germline CDR1 reads MNHEY; CDR2 reads SMNVEV (reference sequence). The CDR3 loop reads CASRRLGLIQETQYF. The CDR3 nucleotides are TGTGCCAGCAGAAGGTTGGGACTGATACAAGAGACCCAGTACTTC.

This chain connects TRBV6-5 to TRBJ2-7; 7 positions agree with TRBD1. The CDR3 is made up of 14 amino acids. Germline CDR1 reads MNHEY; CDR2 reads SVGAGI. After removal of 2 bases from V and 5 bases from J, the junction contained 6 bases not matched to a gene. The CDR3 bases are TGTGCCAGCAGTTACCGACAGGGATCCAACGAGCAGTACTTC. Translated, it gives CASSYRQGSNEQYF.

The chain links TRBV7-3 to TRBJ2-3; perhaps TRBD2 as D (6 bases). The CDR3 has 15 residues. Per germline, CDR1 SGHTA and CDR2 FQGTGA. The V gene lost 1 base and the J gene lost 4 bases, with 12 bases spanning the gap. The CDR3 region is CASSLIGGVADTQYF. The CDR3 bases are TGTGCCAGCAGCTTAATAGGAGGGGTGGCAGATACGCAGTATTTT.

The chain combines TRBV13 with TRBJ2-5; 11 bases match TRBD2. The CDR3 contains 18 residues. Germline-derived CDR1 and CDR2 are PRHDT and FYEKMQ (reference sequence). The trim removed 5 bases at V and 4 bases at J, leaving 15 bases unmatched. The CDR3 DNA reads as TGTGCCAGCAGCCCCGACCCCTTAGCGGGAGGGCCGGGAGAGACCCAGTACTTC. It yields the protein CASSPDPLAGGPGETQYF. Full variable domain (outside the CDR3, taken from reference TRBV13 and TRBJ2-5): AAGVIQSPRHLIKEKRETATLKCYPIPRHDTVYWYQQGPGQDPQFLISFYEKMQSDKGSIPDRFSAQQFSDYHSELNMSSLELGDSALYFCASSPDPLAGGPGETQYFGPGTRLLVL.

The chain carries TRBV7-9 and TRBJ1-2, with D hard to call. Trimming pared 2 bases from V and 5 bases from J, leaving 9 bases between. CDR1 is SEHNR and CDR2 is FQNEAQ in the germline V gene (reference sequence). CDR3 length equals 13 residues. The CDR3 nucleotides read TGTGCCAGCAGCTTAAACACCACTTATGGCTACACCTTC. Protein product: CASSLNTTYGYTF.

The V call is TRBV4-2, the J call TRBJ2-7; 13 positions agree with TRBD2. The germline gives CDR1 LGHNA, CDR2 YNFKEQ. J gave up 6 bases and V 1 base, and 6 bases lay outside the gene matches. The CDR3 loop spans 16 amino acids. The DNA for the CDR3 is TGTGCCAGCAGCCAAGTGGGAACTAGCGGGGGGGGCGAGCAGTACTTC. Protein sequence: CASSQVGTSGGGEQYF.

In its sample, this clonotype was seen a few times. The gene calls are TRBV3-1 and TRBJ2-7; unclear D gene. Germline lookup yields CDR1 LGHDT and CDR2 YNNKEL (reference sequence). The CDR3 is made up of 11 amino acids. Trimming removed 5 bases from V and 4 bases from J, with 6 bases in between. The CDR3 here is CASSSYYEQYF. As DNA, the CDR3 is TGTGCCAGCAGCTCATATTACGAGCAGTACTTC.

This clonotype was seen a handful of times. The CDR3 spells CATSDRGTYNEQFF. For the CDR3, the DNA is TGTGCCACCAGTGATCGGGGCACCTACAATGAGCAGTTCTTC. This chain uses TRBV24-1 with TRBJ2-1, with D perhaps assigned TRBD1 or TRBD2 (5 bases each). Germline loops: CDR1 KGHDR, CDR2 SFDVKD. The ends were cut back, 3 bases at V and 2 bases at J, with 7 bases in the middle. The CDR3 is 14 residues long.

This clonotype was recorded only once. V usage is TRBV20-1 and J usage is TRBJ2-3; unclear D gene. V gave up 6 bases and J gave up 7 bases, with 8 bases separating them. The CDR3 extends over 10 amino acids. In germline, CDR1 is DFQATT, CDR2 SNEGSKA (reference sequence). For the CDR3, the DNA is TGCAGTGCCAAATCTAATACGCAGTATTTT. As protein: CSAKSNTQYF.

The genes are TRBV7-9 and TRBJ1-4; 9 bases match TRBD1. J lost 7 bases, V lost 4 bases, and 19 bases had no gene match. This CDR3 is built from 19 residues. Per the germline V gene, CDR1 is SEHNR and CDR2 is FQNEAQ (reference sequence). The CDR3: CASSSRTGEEGLVGEKLFF. The DNA for the CDR3 is TGTGCCAGCAGCTCACGGACAGGGGAGGAGGGCTTGGTTGGTGAAAAACTGTTTTTT.

V gene TRBV7-9 combines with J gene TRBJ1-2; 9 nucleotides align to TRBD1. The V segment lost 5 bases and the J segment 4 bases; nucleotides outside the gene matches: 11. Germline V gives CDR1 SEHNR, CDR2 FQNEAQ (reference sequence). The CDR3 has 16 residues. The CDR3 here is CASSTQTGGTVYGYTF. DNA of the CDR3: TGTGCCAGCAGCACCCAGACAGGGGGGACCGTCTATGGCTACACCTTC.

This chain uses TRBV20-1 with TRBJ2-3; D is unresolved. Germline V gene data show CDR1 as DFQATT and CDR2 as SNEGSKA (reference sequence). CDR3 length: 10 residues. Trimming shortened V by 3 bases and J by 6 bases, and 4 bases separated the two germline ends. The CDR3 loop is CSASGDTQYF. The CDR3 DNA reads as TGCAGTGCTAGCGGCGATACGCAGTATTTT.

The rearrangement joins TRBV4-1 to TRBJ2-7, with D tentatively TRBD1 (5 bases). V was shortened by 0 bases and J by 3 bases, with 12 bases between the two germline ends. The CDR3 runs to 15 residues. Per the germline V gene, CDR1 is MGHRA and CDR2 is YSYEKL. The CDR3 is CASSQDRTSLYEQYF. The CDR3 DNA reads as TGCGCCAGCAGCCAAGACAGGACATCCCTCTACGAGCAGTACTTC.

This sequence joins TRBV15 and TRBJ1-2; D not resolved. The CDR3 has 13 amino acids. The germline gives CDR1 LNHNV, CDR2 YYDKDF (reference sequence). The germline V and J ends were trimmed by 3 bases and 2 bases, with 7 bases remaining between them. The chain's CDR3 is CATSSLDNYGYTF. CDR3 coding DNA: TGTGCCACCAGCAGCCTAGACAACTATGGCTACACCTTC.

This chain uses TRBV12-3 or TRBV12-4 with TRBJ1-1; a weak D match, TRBD1 (6 bases). The length of the CDR3 is 12 residues. Trimming shortened V by 3 bases and J by 8 bases, and 10 bases separated the two germline ends. CDR3 sequence reads: CASSFLQGEAFF. For the CDR3, the DNA is TGTGCCAGCAGTTTTTTACAGGGAGAAGCTTTCTTT.

The V and J genes are TRBV5-6 and TRBJ2-1; D not certain. The CDR3 is 12 amino acids. Germline V CDR1 and CDR2: SGHDT, YYEEEE. The V end was cut by 1 base, the J end by 6 bases, with 5 bases between. Here the CDR3 reads CASSLTVNEQFF. The CDR3 DNA is TGTGCCAGCAGCTTGACAGTCAATGAGCAGTTCTTC.

The J gene is TRBJ1-4, the V gene TRBV27, with D unclear. Germline V gene lookup returns CDR1 MNHEY and CDR2 SMNVEV (reference sequence). CDR3 size: 16 residues. V was shortened by 1 base and J by 3 bases, with 12 bases between the two germline ends. The CDR3 nucleotides read TGTGCCAGCAGTTTATACTCGGGAGGCTCTAATGAAAAACTGTTTTTT. Its translation: CASSLYSGGSNEKLFF.

The V call is TRBV7-3, the J call TRBJ2-1; D not certain. The CDR3 loop spans 16 amino acids. Germline values: CDR1 SGHTA, CDR2 FQGTGA. V gave up 2 bases and J gave up 6 bases, with 17 bases separating them. CDR3 nucleotide sequence: TGTGCCAGCAGCTTACCGGGTCCCCGTAGATCCAATGAGCAGTTCTTC. Amino acids: CASSLPGPRRSNEQFF.

This clonotype was seen a handful of times. The chain joins TRBV6-5 to TRBJ1-1; D is unclear. The V gene's germline CDR1 is MNHEY and CDR2 SVGAGI. This CDR3 contains 14 residues. V was trimmed by 3 bases and J by 5 bases, leaving 13 bases between them. The CDR3 reads CASSYRAMVTEAFF. Written as DNA, the CDR3 is TGTGCCAGCAGTTATAGGGCCATGGTGACTGAAGCTTTCTTT.